The TCR beta chain described here comes from a study of beta chain features in type 1 diabetes. Every bit of the isolated RNA underwent reverse transcription, so sequencing read expressed TCRB transcripts. TCRdb keeps only in-frame clones here, not all; method: immunoSEQ multiplex PCR. The repertoire has over 700,000 clones, 17% of them found once; the top ten carry about 0.02%. A sort by CD45RO/CCR7/CD25/CD127/CD95/CD27 yielded CD4+ naive, central memory, regulatory and stem cell-like memory cells. The CDR3 consists of 14 residues. The germline V gene encodes CDR1 SGHAT and CDR2 FQNNGV. The germline V and J ends were trimmed by 6 bases and 3 bases, with 13 bases remaining between them. Comment on this clone: Antigen: not known.

Study results and caveats: Shorter templates may be favored by PCR, equally so in patients and controls. Moderate but significant shortening of TCRB CDR3s was recorded in all four CD4+ subsets from Type 1 diabetes patients.

Sample: naive CD4+ T cells from blood. The V and J genes are TRBV11-2 and TRBJ2-3, with D perhaps TRBD1 (6 bases). The TCR was taken from a woman aged 18-29 years in good health. The CDR3 sequence is CASRKLGGTDTQYF. CDR3 DNA sequence: TGTGCCAGCAGGAAATTAGGGGGAACAGATACGCAGTATTTT. Full variable domain (outside the CDR3, taken from reference TRBV11-2 and TRBJ2-3): EAGVAQSPRYKIIEKRQSVAFWCNPISGHATLYWYQQILGQGPKLLIQFQNNGVVDDSQLPKDRFSAERLKGVDSTLKIQPAKLEDSAVYLCASRKLGGTDTQYFGPGTRLTVL.